The 20 T cell receptor beta chains listed next were all sequenced from one sample in a study of CD8 T cells in ankylosing spondylitis. Study-wide points: Within ankylosing spondylitis blood, a TCR beta motif made up of seven to nine highly homologous variants appeared to be characteristic.

TCRdb re-called the 5' RACE reads with MiXCR, one entry per CDR3 protein. The sample carries roughly 370,000 distinct CDR3 sequences, about 20% recorded once. What these receptors recognize is not known. Input material: blood, either unsorted or a sorted T cell fraction (not recorded which). The receptor source for this set is a male donor with ankylosing spondylitis.

The chain carries TRBV12-3 or TRBV12-4 and TRBJ2-2; tentative D call: TRBD2 (6 bases). This CDR3 spans 14 amino acids. V dropped 6 bases and J dropped 0 bases, with 8 bases sitting between them. The CDR3: CASRRRANTGELFF. The CDR3 nucleotides are TGTGCCAGCAGACGGAGGGCGAACACCGGGGAGCTGTTTTTT.

The CDR3 sequence is CASSKSGISYEQYF. Written as DNA, the CDR3 is TGTGCCAGCAGTAAAAGCGGGATCTCCTACGAGCAGTACTTC. This rearrangement joins TRBV28 to TRBJ2-7; 7 bases fit TRBD2. The CDR3 is 14 amino acids. V lost 5 bases, J lost 0 bases, and 4 bases stayed unmatched. Germline V lookup: CDR1 MDHEN, CDR2 SYDVKM.

This clonotype has a handful of counts. This rearrangement joins TRBV4-2 to TRBJ2-7; tentatively, D is TRBD2 (5 bases). Germline assignment: CDR1 LGHNA and CDR2 YNFKEQ. This CDR3 spans 14 amino acids. Trimming removed 0 bases from V and 9 bases from J, with 15 bases in between. This chain's CDR3 is CASSQDLGESGQYF. In DNA form, the CDR3 reads TGTGCCAGCAGCCAAGATTTAGGAGAAAGCGGGCAGTACTTC.

The J gene is TRBJ2-2, the V gene TRBV12-3 or TRBV12-4; D might be TRBD2 (5 bases). This CDR3 spans 14 amino acids. V lost 2 bases, J lost 5 bases, and 9 bases lay in between. The CDR3 nucleotides read TGTGCCAGCAGTTTACCCCCGGGAACCGGGGAGCTGTTTTTT. Amino acid sequence: CASSLPPGTGELFF.

The rearrangement joins TRBV20-1 to TRBJ2-7; 7 bases fit TRBD1. Germline-derived CDR1 and CDR2 are DFQATT and SNEGSKA (reference sequence). The junction had 8 bases not matched to a gene; V was cut back by 6 bases and J by 3 bases. The CDR3 covers 13 residues. CDR3 in DNA: TGCAGTGCCCAACTCGACAGGGACTACGAGCAGTACTTC. Protein sequence: CSAQLDRDYEQYF.

This clonotype was found a few times. This chain uses TRBV5-1 with TRBJ2-1; TRBD2 aligns across 7 bases. V lost 0 bases and J lost 3; bases outside the gene matches: 3. Germline loops: CDR1 SGHRS, CDR2 YFSETQ. This CDR3 comprises 15 residues. The CDR3 is CASSLVSSGYNEQFF. The CDR3 nucleotides are TGCGCCAGCAGCTTGGTTTCTAGCGGCTACAATGAGCAGTTCTTC.

The chain employs TRBV10-3 and TRBJ2-1; D may be TRBD1 (5 bases). The germline CDR1 and CDR2 sequences are ENHRY and SYGVKD. Trimming cost V 4 bases and J 0 bases, with 13 bases left between them. This CDR3 has 16 amino acids. CDR3 loop: CAISGRVGDSYNEQFF. The CDR3 DNA reads TGTGCCATCAGTGGCAGGGTTGGGGACTCCTACAATGAGCAGTTCTTC.

In its sample, this clonotype was seen a few times. CDR3 protein: CSAKGGVRDSYNEQFF. CDR3 in DNA: TGCAGTGCTAAGGGGGGTGTTCGGGACTCCTACAATGAGCAGTTCTTC. This rearrangement joins TRBV20-1 to TRBJ2-1; TRBD1 or TRBD2 may be the D gene (6 bases each). The CDR3 covers 16 residues. From germline, CDR1 is DFQATT and CDR2 SNEGSKA (reference sequence). V lost 4 bases and J lost 0, with 16 bases in between.

This chain joins TRBV3-1 and TRBJ1-1; a weak D match, TRBD1 (6 bases). V dropped 4 bases and J dropped 2 bases, with 14 bases sitting between them. The length of the CDR3 is 15 residues. Germline V gene lookup returns CDR1 LGHDT and CDR2 YNNKEL (reference sequence). The CDR3 coding sequence is TGTGCCAGCAGCCGGGGCGGGACATACAACACTGAAGCTTTCTTT. Amino acid sequence: CASSRGGTYNTEAFF.

The rearrangement uses TRBV7-8 and TRBJ2-3; D unresolved. Germline CDR1 reads SGHVS; CDR2 reads FQNEAQ. The CDR3 extends over 12 amino acids. With 8 bases removed from V and 0 bases from J, the gap between germline ends came to 6 bases. The CDR3 loop reads CASGISTDTQYF. The CDR3 nucleotides read TGTGCCAGCGGAATTAGCACAGATACGCAGTATTTT. Drawing the rest from reference TRBV7-8 and TRBJ2-3, the complete variable domain is GAGVSQSPRYKVAKRGQDVALRCDPISGHVSLFWYQQALGQGPEFLTYFQNEAQLDKSGLPSDRFFAERPEGSVSTLKIQRTQQEDSAVYLCASGISTDTQYFGPGTRLTVL.

The rearrangement joins TRBV11-1 to TRBJ2-1, with D tentatively TRBD2 (5 bases). The V end lost 5 bases, the J end lost 7 bases, and 24 bases lay between the germline ends. The CDR3 sequence is 17 residues long. The V gene's germline CDR1 is SGHAT and CDR2 FQDESV (reference sequence). CDR3 protein: CASSQAPGMLTRNEQFF. The CDR3 DNA follows: TGTGCCAGCAGCCAAGCCCCCGGGATGCTTACAAGGAATGAGCAGTTCTTC.

Many counts were recorded for this clonotype. CDR3 DNA sequence: TGTGCCAGCAGTAGCCCTCGGCGCCCCGGCACCGGGGAGCTGTTTTTT. Encoded protein: CASSSPRRPGTGELFF. V gene TRBV6-2 or TRBV6-3 combines with J gene TRBJ2-2; D unresolved. This CDR3 has 16 residues. Looked up from germline, CDR1 is MNHEY and CDR2 is SVGEGT. The germline V and J ends were trimmed by 5 bases and 4 bases, with 17 bases remaining between them.

The rearrangement uses TRBV9 and TRBJ2-6; D unclear. This CDR3 contains 15 residues. Trimming took 0 bases from V and 1 from J, leaving 5 bases between them. From germline, CDR1 is SGDLS and CDR2 YYNGEE. CDR3 nucleotides: TGTGCCAGCAGCGTAGTAAGGTCTGGGGCCAACGTCCTGACTTTC. Amino acid sequence: CASSVVRSGANVLTF.

The V gene is TRBV9, the J gene TRBJ2-1; D is possibly TRBD2 (6 bases). The CDR3 runs to 14 residues. CDR1 SGDLS and CDR2 YYNGEE come from the germline V gene. V was trimmed by 0 bases and J by 4 bases, leaving 8 bases between them. CDR3 protein: CASSVAGAYNEQFF. CDR3 bases: TGTGCCAGCAGCGTAGCGGGAGCGTACAATGAGCAGTTCTTC. Together with reference TRBV9 and TRBJ2-1, the CDR3 gives the full variable domain: DSGVTQTPKHLITATGQRVTLRCSPRSGDLSVYWYQQSLDQGLQFLIQYYNGEERAKGNILERFSAQQFPDLHSELNLSSLELGDSALYFCASSVAGAYNEQFFGPGTRLTVL.

The V gene is TRBV5-1, the J gene TRBJ1-2; 9 bases are shared with TRBD1. CDR1 and CDR2 (germline): SGHRS, YFSETQ. The CDR3 contains 14 residues. V lost 3 bases to trimming and J lost 5 bases; unmatched junction nucleotides: 5. CDR3 loop: CASSWGTGHYGYTF. Written as DNA, the CDR3 is TGCGCCAGCAGCTGGGGGACAGGGCATTATGGCTACACCTTC. The full variable domain, in which reference TRBV5-1 and TRBJ1-2 provide the parts outside the CDR3, is KAGVTQTPRYLIKTRGQQVTLSCSPISGHRSVSWYQQTPGQGLQFLFEYFSETQRNKGNFPGRFSGRQFSNSRSEMNVSTLELGDSALYLCASSWGTGHYGYTFGSGTRLTVV.

The chain is built from TRBV20-1 and TRBJ2-2; D is unclear. The CDR3 spans 16 residues. Germline assignment: CDR1 DFQATT and CDR2 SNEGSKA (reference sequence). The germline V and J ends were trimmed by 3 bases and 3 bases, with 17 bases remaining between them. For the CDR3, the DNA is TGCAGTGCTAGTGGGCCCGGTGGAGTTGACACCGGGGAGCTGTTTTTT. Its protein product is CSASGPGGVDTGELFF.

This chain uses TRBV4-1 with TRBJ1-4, with D unclear. V was clipped by 4 bases and J by 8 bases, with 14 bases between them. CDR1 is MGHRA and CDR2 is YSYEKL in the germline V gene. The CDR3 covers 14 residues. The CDR3 protein is CASSPYREPEKLFF. CDR3 bases: TGCGCCAGCAGCCCTTACCGGGAGCCAGAAAAACTGTTTTTT.

This clonotype turned up a few times. The rearrangement uses TRBV28 and TRBJ2-1, with 9 bases matching TRBD2. The CDR3 contains 15 residues. Germline V gene lookup returns CDR1 MDHEN and CDR2 SYDVKM. The J segment lost 7 bases and the V segment lost 3 bases, leaving 7 bases of the junction unmatched. The DNA for the CDR3 is TGTGCCAGCAGTTTTGAAAGTAGCGGGAGAAATGAGCAGTTCTTC. Translating it yields CASSFESSGRNEQFF.

V usage is TRBV12-3 or TRBV12-4 and J usage is TRBJ2-7, with D possibly TRBD2 on 6 matching bases. Trimming stripped 1 base from V and 10 bases from J, with 17 bases between. The CDR3 has 14 residues. The CDR3 here is CASSLVVGGLDQYF. The DNA of the CDR3 is TGTGCCAGCAGTTTAGTGGTGGGAGGTCTGGATCAGTACTTC.

This clonotype came up a few times. The V call is TRBV2, the J call TRBJ2-2, with a weak D call TRBD1 (5 bases). This CDR3 has 15 amino acids. Trimming took off 11 bases at V and 4 bases at J, with 20 bases between the two ends. Germline V lookup: CDR1 SNHLY, CDR2 FYNNEI. This CDR3 is CAAGLGGEITGELFF. The CDR3 region has the DNA TGTGCCGCAGGGCTGGGCGGTGAGATCACCGGGGAGCTGTTTTTT.